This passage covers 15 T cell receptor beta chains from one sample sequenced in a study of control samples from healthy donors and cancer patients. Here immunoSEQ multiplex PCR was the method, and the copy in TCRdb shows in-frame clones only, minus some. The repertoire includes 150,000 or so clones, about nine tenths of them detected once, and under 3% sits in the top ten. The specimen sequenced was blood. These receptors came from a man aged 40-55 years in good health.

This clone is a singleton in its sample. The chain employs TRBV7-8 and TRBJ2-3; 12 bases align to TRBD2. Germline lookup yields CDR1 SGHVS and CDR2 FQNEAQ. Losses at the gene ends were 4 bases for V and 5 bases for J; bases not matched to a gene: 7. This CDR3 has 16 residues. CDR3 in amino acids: CASSSLAGGPVDTQYF. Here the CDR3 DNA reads TGTGCCAGCAGCTCGCTAGCGGGGGGGCCGGTAGATACGCAGTATTTT.

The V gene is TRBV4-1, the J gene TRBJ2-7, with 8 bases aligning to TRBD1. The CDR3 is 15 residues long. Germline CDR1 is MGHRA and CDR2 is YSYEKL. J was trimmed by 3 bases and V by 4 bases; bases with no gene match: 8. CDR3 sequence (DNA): TGCGCCAGCAGCCTGCTACAGGGGGAACGCTACGAGCAGTACTTC. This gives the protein CASSLLQGERYEQYF.

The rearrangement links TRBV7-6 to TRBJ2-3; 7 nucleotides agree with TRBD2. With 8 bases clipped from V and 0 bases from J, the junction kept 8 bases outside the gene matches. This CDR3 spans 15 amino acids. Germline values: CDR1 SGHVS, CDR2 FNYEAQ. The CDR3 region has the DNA TGTGCCAGCGGCCCAACGGGGGGTAGCACAGATACGCAGTATTTT. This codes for CASGPTGGSTDTQYF.

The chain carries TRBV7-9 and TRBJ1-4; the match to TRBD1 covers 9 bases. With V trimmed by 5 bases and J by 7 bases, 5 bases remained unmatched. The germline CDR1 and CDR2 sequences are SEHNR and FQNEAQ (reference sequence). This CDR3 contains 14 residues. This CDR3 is CASSPGQGTEKLFF. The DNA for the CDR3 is TGTGCCAGCAGCCCCGGACAGGGGACTGAAAAACTGTTTTTT.

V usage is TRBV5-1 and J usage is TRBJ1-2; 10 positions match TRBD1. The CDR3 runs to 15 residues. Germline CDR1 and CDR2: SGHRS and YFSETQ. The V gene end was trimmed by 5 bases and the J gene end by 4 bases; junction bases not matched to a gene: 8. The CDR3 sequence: CASSSDRTGGYGYTF. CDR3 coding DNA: TGCGCCAGCAGTTCAGACCGGACAGGGGGCTATGGCTACACCTTC. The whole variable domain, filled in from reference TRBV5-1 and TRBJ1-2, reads KAGVTQTPRYLIKTRGQQVTLSCSPISGHRSVSWYQQTPGQGLQFLFEYFSETQRNKGNFPGRFSGRQFSNSRSEMNVSTLELGDSALYLCASSSDRTGGYGYTFGSGTRLTVV.

DNA of the CDR3: TGTGCCAGCAGCGTAGAGGAAAGGACTGAAGCTTTCTTT. Protein sequence: CASSVEERTEAFF. This chain connects TRBV9 to TRBJ1-1; no clear D. Germline V gene lookup returns CDR1 SGDLS and CDR2 YYNGEE. V dropped 0 bases and J dropped 5 bases, with 8 bases sitting between them. The CDR3 is 13 residues long.

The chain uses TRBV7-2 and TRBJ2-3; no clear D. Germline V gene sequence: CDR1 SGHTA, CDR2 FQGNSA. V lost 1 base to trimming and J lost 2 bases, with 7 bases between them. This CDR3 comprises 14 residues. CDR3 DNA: TGTGCCAGCAGCTTAGTCCCAAACACAGATACGCAGTATTTT. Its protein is CASSLVPNTDTQYF.

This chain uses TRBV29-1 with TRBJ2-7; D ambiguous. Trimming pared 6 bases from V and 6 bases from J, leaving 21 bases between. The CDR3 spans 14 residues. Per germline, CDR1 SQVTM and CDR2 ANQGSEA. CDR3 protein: CSVSTTKWAGEQYF. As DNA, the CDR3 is TGCAGCGTCTCGACAACGAAGTGGGCCGGCGAGCAGTACTTC.

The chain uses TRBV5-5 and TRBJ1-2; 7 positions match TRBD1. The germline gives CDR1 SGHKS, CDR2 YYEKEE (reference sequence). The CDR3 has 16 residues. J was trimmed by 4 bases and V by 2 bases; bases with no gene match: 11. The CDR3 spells CASSFSGGSAVYGYTF. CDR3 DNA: TGTGCCAGCAGCTTCTCAGGGGGAAGTGCGGTCTATGGCTACACCTTC.

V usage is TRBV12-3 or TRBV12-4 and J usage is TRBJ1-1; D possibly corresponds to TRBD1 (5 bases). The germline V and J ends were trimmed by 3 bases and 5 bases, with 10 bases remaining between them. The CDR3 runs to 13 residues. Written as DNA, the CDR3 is TGTGCCAGCAGTTTCGCGGGGCGGACTGAAGCTTTCTTT. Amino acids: CASSFAGRTEAFF.

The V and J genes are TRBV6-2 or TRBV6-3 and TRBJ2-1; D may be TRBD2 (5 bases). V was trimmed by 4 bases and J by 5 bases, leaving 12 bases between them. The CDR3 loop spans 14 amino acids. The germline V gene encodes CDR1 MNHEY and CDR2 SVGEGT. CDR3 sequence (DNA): TGTGCCAGCAGTTTTGGAGGTAATGACAATGAGCAGTTCTTC. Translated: CASSFGGNDNEQFF.

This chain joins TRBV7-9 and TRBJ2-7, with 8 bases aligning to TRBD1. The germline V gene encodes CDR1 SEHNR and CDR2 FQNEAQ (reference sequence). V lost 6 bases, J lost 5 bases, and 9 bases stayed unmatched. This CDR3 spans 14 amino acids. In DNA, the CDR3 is TGTGCCAGCAGTCTAACGACAGGGGTCCACGAGCAGTACTTC. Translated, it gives CASSLTTGVHEQYF.

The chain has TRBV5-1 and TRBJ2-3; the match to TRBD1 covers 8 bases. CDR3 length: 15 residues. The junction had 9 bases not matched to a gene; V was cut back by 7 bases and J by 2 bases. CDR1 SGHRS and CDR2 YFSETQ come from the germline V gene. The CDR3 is CASGQGIFLTDTQYF. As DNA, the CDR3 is TGCGCCAGCGGACAGGGAATTTTTCTCACAGATACGCAGTATTTT. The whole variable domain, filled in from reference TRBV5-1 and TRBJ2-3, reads KAGVTQTPRYLIKTRGQQVTLSCSPISGHRSVSWYQQTPGQGLQFLFEYFSETQRNKGNFPGRFSGRQFSNSRSEMNVSTLELGDSALYLCASGQGIFLTDTQYFGPGTRLTVL.

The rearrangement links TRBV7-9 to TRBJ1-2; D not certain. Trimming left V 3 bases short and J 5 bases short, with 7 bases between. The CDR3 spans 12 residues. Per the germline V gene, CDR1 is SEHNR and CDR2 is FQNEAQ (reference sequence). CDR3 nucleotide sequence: TGTGCCAGCAGCTTGATATTGTATGGCTACACCTTC. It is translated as CASSLILYGYTF.

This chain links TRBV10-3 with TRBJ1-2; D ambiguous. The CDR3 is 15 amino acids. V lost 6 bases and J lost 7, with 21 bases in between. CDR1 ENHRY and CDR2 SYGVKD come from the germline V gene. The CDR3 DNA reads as TGTGCCATCAGCGACTACACACGATCGACATCTGGCTACACCTTC. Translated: CAISDYTRSTSGYTF.